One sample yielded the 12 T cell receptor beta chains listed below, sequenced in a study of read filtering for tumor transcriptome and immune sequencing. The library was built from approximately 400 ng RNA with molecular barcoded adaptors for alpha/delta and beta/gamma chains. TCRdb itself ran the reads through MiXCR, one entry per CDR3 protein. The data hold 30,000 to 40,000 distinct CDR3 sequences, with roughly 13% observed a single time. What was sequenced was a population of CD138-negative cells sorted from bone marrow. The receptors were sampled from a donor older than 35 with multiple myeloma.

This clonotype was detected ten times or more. In nucleotides, the CDR3 is TGTGCCAGCAGCTTGGGGTCCGGGAGGGGGACAGATACGCAGTATTTT. This encodes CASSLGSGRGTDTQYF. The chain employs TRBV5-6 and TRBJ2-3; 8 nucleotides match TRBD2. Germline V gene sequence: CDR1 SGHDT, CDR2 YYEEEE. This CDR3 has 16 residues. V was clipped by 0 bases and J by 3 bases; unmatched bases: 6.

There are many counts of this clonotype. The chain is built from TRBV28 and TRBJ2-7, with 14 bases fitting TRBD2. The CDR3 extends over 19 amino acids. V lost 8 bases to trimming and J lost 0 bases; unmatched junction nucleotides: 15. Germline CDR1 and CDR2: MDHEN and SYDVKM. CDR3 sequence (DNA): TGTGCCAGCTCGGGACCCCCGGGACTAGCGGGGGCCACCTCCTACGAGCAGTACTTC. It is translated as CASSGPPGLAGATSYEQYF. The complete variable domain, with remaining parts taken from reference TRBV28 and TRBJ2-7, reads DVKVTQSSRYLVKRTGEKVFLECVQDMDHENMFWYRQDPGLGLRLIYFSYDVKMKEKGDIPEGYSVSREKKERFSLILESASTNQTSMYLCASSGPPGLAGATSYEQYFGPGTRLTVT.

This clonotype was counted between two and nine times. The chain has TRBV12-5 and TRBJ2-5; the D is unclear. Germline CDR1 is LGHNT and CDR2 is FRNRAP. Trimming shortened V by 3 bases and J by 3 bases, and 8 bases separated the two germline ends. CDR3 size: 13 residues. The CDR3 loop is CASGLRSEETQYF. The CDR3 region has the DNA TGTGCTAGTGGTTTACGCAGTGAAGAGACCCAGTACTTC.

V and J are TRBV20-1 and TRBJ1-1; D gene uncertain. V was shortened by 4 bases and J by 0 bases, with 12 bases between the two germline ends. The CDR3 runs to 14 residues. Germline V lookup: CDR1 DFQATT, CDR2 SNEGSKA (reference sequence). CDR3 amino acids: CSAKREEMNTEAFF. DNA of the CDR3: TGCAGTGCTAAGAGGGAAGAAATGAACACTGAAGCTTTCTTT.

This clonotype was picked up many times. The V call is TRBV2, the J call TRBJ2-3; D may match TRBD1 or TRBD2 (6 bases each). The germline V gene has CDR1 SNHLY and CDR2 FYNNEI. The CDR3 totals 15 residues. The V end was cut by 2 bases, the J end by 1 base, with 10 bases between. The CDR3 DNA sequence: TGTGCCAGCAGTGAACGAAGGGGGGGCACAGATACGCAGTATTTT. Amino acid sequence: CASSERRGGTDTQYF.

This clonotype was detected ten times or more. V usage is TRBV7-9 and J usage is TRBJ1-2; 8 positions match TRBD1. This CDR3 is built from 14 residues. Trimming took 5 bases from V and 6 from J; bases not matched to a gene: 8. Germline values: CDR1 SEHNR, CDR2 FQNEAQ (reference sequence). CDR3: CASSMKQGVNGYTF. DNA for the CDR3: TGTGCCAGCAGCATGAAACAGGGGGTAAATGGCTACACCTTC.

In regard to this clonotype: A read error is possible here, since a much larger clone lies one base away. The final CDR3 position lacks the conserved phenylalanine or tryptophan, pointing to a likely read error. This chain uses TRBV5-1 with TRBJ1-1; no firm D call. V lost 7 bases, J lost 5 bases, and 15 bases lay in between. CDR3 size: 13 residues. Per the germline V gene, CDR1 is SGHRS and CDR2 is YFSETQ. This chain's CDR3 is CASHLRGGTEAFS. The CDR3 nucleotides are TGCGCCAGCCACCTTCGGGGAGGGACTGAAGCTTTCTCT.

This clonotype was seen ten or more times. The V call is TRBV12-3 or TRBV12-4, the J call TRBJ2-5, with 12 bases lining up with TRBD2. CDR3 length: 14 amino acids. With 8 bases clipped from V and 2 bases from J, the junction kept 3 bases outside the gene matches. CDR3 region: CASALAGGQETQYF. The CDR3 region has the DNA TGTGCCAGCGCTCTAGCGGGAGGGCAAGAGACCCAGTACTTC.

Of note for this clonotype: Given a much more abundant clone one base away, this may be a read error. The CDR3 spells CASSLDRGGPHEQYF. The CDR3 DNA follows: TGTGCCAGCAGTTTGGACAGGGGGGGTCCCCACGAGCAGTACTTC. The V call is TRBV12-3 or TRBV12-4, the J call TRBJ2-7; the match to TRBD1 covers 10 bases. This CDR3 region has 15 residues. V shed 3 bases and J 5 bases; nucleotides not matched to a gene: 7.

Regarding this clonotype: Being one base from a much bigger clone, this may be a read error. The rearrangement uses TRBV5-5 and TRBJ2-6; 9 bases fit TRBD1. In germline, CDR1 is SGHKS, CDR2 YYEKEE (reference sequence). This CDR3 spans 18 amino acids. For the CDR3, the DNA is TGTGCCAGCAACAAGGGGACAGGGCGAATCTCTGGGGCCAACGTCCTGGCTTTC. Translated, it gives CASNKGTGRISGANVLAF.

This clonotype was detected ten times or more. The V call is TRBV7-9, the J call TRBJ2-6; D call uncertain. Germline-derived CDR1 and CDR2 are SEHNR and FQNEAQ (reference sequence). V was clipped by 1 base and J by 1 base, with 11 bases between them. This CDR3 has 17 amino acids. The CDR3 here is CASSLDGWQSGANVLTF. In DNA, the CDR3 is TGTGCCAGCAGCTTAGACGGCTGGCAATCTGGGGCCAACGTCCTGACTTTC.

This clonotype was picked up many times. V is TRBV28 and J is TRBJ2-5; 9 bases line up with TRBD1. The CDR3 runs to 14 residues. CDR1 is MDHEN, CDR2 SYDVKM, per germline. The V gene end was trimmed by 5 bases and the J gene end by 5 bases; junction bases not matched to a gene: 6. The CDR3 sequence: CASSIGTGPETQYF. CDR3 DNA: TGTGCCAGCAGTATAGGGACAGGGCCGGAGACCCAGTACTTC.